This T cell receptor (beta chain) was profiled in a study of T cell responses to AZD1222 COVID-19 vaccine. General study points: Reportedly, nearly half the spike-specific TCRs target unmutated variant regions. Spike-spanning, vaccine-associated CD4 TCRs were dominant at 160-218 and 743-854. White British ancestry dominated among donors, who included more females, and clonal diversity was possibly underestimated.

On this clone itself: The antigen remains unidentified.

The CDR3 contains 16 residues. V was clipped by 8 bases and J by 0 bases, with 18 bases between them. Germline V gene lookup returns CDR1 SNHLY and CDR2 FYNNEI. Generated by immunoSEQ multiplex PCR, the TCRdb table keeps only in-frame clones and is missing some. The table lists about 120,000 clones, more than 75% of them singletons. This chain joins TRBV2 and TRBJ2-3, with TRBD2 as a possible D gene (5 bases). This clonotype originated in an adult in good health. The source was peripheral blood, collected on day 0 of AZD1222 vaccination. The CDR3: CASQLLAGLSTDTQYF. The CDR3 DNA follows: TGTGCCAGCCAACTTTTGGCGGGCCTTAGCACAGATACGCAGTATTTT.